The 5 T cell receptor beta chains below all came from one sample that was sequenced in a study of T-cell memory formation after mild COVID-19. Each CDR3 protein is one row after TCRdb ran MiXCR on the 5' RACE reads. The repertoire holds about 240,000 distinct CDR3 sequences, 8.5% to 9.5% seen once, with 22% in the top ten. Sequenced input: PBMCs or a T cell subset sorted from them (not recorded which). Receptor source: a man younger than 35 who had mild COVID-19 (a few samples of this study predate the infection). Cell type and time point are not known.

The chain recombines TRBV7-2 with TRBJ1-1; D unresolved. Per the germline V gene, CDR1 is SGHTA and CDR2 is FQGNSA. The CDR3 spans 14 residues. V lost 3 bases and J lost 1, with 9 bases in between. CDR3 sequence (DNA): TGTGCCAGCAGCTTTGAACAGAGGAACACTGAAGCTTTCTTT. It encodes CASSFEQRNTEAFF.

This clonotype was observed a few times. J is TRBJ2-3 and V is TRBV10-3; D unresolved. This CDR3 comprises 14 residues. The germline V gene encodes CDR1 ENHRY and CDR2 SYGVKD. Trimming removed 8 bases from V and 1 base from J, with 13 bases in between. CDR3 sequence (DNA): TGTGCCATCGGGGTCCCCGACGGCACAGATACGCAGTATTTT. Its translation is CAIGVPDGTDTQYF.

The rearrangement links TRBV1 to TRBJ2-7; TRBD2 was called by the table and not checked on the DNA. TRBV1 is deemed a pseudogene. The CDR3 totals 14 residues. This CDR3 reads CTSSLGTEVNEQYV. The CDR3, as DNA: TGCACCAGCAGCCTAGGGACTGAAGTGAACGAGCAGTACGTC.

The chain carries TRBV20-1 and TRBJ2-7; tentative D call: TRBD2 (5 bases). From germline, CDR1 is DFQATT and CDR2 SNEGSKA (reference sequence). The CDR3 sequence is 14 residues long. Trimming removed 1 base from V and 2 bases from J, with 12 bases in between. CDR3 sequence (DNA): TGCAGTGCTAGAGGGTTACTAGACCCCTACGAGCAGTACTTC. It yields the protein CSARGLLDPYEQYF.

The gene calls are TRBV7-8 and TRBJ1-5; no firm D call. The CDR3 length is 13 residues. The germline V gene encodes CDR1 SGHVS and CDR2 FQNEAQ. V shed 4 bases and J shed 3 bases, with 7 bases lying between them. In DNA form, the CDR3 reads TGTGCCAGCAGCTCGCGTACCAATCAGCCCCAGCATTTT. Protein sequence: CASSSRTNQPQHF.